This is a list of T cell receptor beta chains from one sample in a study of early T cells in non-severe SARS-CoV-2 infection. TCRdb independently ran MiXCR on the 5' RACE reads; one entry per CDR3 protein. The repertoire holds around 67,000 distinct CDR3 sequences, with around 13% as singletons. Input material: whole blood. These receptors were collected from an adult who was a healthcare worker with PCR-confirmed SARS-CoV-2 infection or an uninfected control (not recorded which). Each CDR3 is given with its conserved first and last residue. The D gene is left open where the match is weak. Where a row states a size, it is once, few, many or the class of an expanded clone; other rows omit it.

v_gene: TRBV6-6; abundance: many; d_gene: NA; j_gene: TRBJ1-4; CDR3nt: TGTGCCAGCACCACTGACGCTACAAATGAAAAACTGTTTTTT; CDR3aa: CASTTDATNEKLFF
v_gene: TRBV5-5; abundance: many; d_gene: NA; j_gene: TRBJ2-5; CDR3nt: TGTGCCAGCAGCTTCCGTCGGGAAGAGACCCAGTACTTC; CDR3aa: CASSFRREETQYF
v_gene: TRBV7-9; abundance: many; d_gene: TRBD1; j_gene: TRBJ1-1; CDR3nt: TGTGCCAGCAGCTCTTCAGGGACAGGGTTGTTTGAAGTTTTCTTT; CDR3aa: CASSSSGTGLFEVFF
v_gene: TRBV12-3/TRBV12-4; abundance: NA; d_gene: NA; j_gene: TRBJ2-3; CDR3nt: TGTGCCAGCAGTGGAGAGGGACTTGTAACAGATACGCAGTATTTT; CDR3aa: CASSGEGLVTDTQYF
v_gene: TRBV25-1; abundance: many; d_gene: NA; j_gene: TRBJ2-7; CDR3nt: TGTGCCAGCAGTGTAGACACTTACTACGAGCAGTACTTC; CDR3aa: CASSVDTYYEQYF
v_gene: TRBV10-3; abundance: NA; d_gene: TRBD1; j_gene: TRBJ2-3; CDR3nt: TGTGCCATCAGTGAAGGGACAGGGAACACAGATACGCAGTATTTT; CDR3aa: CAISEGTGNTDTQYF
v_gene: TRBV20-1; abundance: many; d_gene: TRBD2; j_gene: TRBJ2-1; CDR3nt: TGCAGTGCTCCAATGATGACTAGCGACTCCTACAATGAGCAGTTCTTC; CDR3aa: CSAPMMTSDSYNEQFF
v_gene: TRBV6-4; abundance: many; d_gene: NA; j_gene: TRBJ2-1; CDR3nt: TGTGCCAGCAGTGACTCTAGCGGCTCCTACAATGAGCAGTTCTTC; CDR3aa: CASSDSSGSYNEQFF
v_gene: TRBV7-9; abundance: many; d_gene: TRBD1; j_gene: TRBJ2-4; CDR3nt: TGTGCCAGCAGCCTCCCTACAGGGGGCGAAAACATTCAGTACTTC; CDR3aa: CASSLPTGGENIQYF
v_gene: TRBV18; abundance: many; d_gene: NA; j_gene: TRBJ2-5; CDR3nt: TGTGCCAGCTCACGATCAGCGTACACTGAGTACCAAGAGACCCAGTACTTC; CDR3aa: CASSRSAYTEYQETQYF
v_gene: TRBV29-1; abundance: many; d_gene: NA; j_gene: TRBJ2-2; CDR3nt: TGCAGCGTTGAAGAGGCAGGGACACCGAACACCGGGGAGCTGTTTTTT; CDR3aa: CSVEEAGTPNTGELFF
v_gene: TRBV6-4; abundance: NA; d_gene: TRBD2; j_gene: TRBJ2-1; CDR3nt: TGTGCCACCTCCACGACTAGCGGGAGCTACAATGAGCAGTTCTTC; CDR3aa: CATSTTSGSYNEQFF
v_gene: TRBV7-2; abundance: many; d_gene: NA; j_gene: TRBJ2-7; CDR3nt: TGTGCCAGCGCCTTATTCGACAGAACCTACGAGCAGTACTTC; CDR3aa: CASALFDRTYEQYF
v_gene: TRBV28; abundance: many; d_gene: TRBD2; j_gene: TRBJ2-1; CDR3nt: TGTGCCAGCAGTTTCGCCGGGACTAGCGGCTACAATGAGCAGTTCTTC; CDR3aa: CASSFAGTSGYNEQFF
v_gene: TRBV27; abundance: many; d_gene: NA; j_gene: TRBJ2-1; CDR3nt: TGTGCCAGCAGAAAGACCAAGAGCTCCTACAATGAGCAGTTCTTC; CDR3aa: CASRKTKSSYNEQFF
v_gene: TRBV7-7; abundance: many; d_gene: NA; j_gene: TRBJ2-1; CDR3nt: TGTGCCAGCAGCTCCAGCGGAATGAACAATGAGCAGTTCTTC; CDR3aa: CASSSSGMNNEQFF
v_gene: TRBV6-2/TRBV6-3; abundance: many; d_gene: TRBD2; j_gene: TRBJ2-7; CDR3nt: TGTGCCAGCAGTTACCAGCTAGGGACTAGCGGGAGGCACCACGAGCAGTACTTC; CDR3aa: CASSYQLGTSGRHHEQYF
v_gene: TRBV15; abundance: many; d_gene: NA; j_gene: TRBJ1-3; CDR3nt: TGTGCCACCAGCAGAGGCGGAGGGGGCTCTGGAAACACCATATATTTT; CDR3aa: CATSRGGGGSGNTIYF
v_gene: TRBV28; abundance: NA; d_gene: NA; j_gene: TRBJ2-1; CDR3nt: TGTGCCAGCAGTTTAGGTCTCGGTTCCTACAATGAGCAGTTCTTC; CDR3aa: CASSLGLGSYNEQFF
v_gene: TRBV10-1; abundance: once; d_gene: TRBD1; j_gene: TRBJ2-7; CDR3nt: TGCGCCAGCCCCACGGGACAGGGGGACTCCTACGAGCAGTACTTC; CDR3aa: CASPTGQGDSYEQYF
v_gene: TRBV12-5; abundance: once; d_gene: TRBD2; j_gene: TRBJ2-7; CDR3nt: TGTGCTAGTGGCTCTAGCGGAGTTACCTACGAGCAGTACTTC; CDR3aa: CASGSSGVTYEQYF
v_gene: TRBV7-9; abundance: many; d_gene: NA; j_gene: TRBJ2-3; CDR3nt: TGTGCCAGCAGCCCCAAGGGCCCAGATACGCAGTATTTT; CDR3aa: CASSPKGPDTQYF
v_gene: TRBV12-3/TRBV12-4; abundance: many; d_gene: TRBD1; j_gene: TRBJ1-6; CDR3nt: TGTGCCAGCAGTCTGACAGGGGGGTATAATTCACCCCTCCACTTT; CDR3aa: CASSLTGGYNSPLHF
v_gene: TRBV29-1; abundance: many; d_gene: TRBD1; j_gene: TRBJ1-1; CDR3nt: TGCAGCGTTGGCCAGGGGGGGAACACTGAAGCTTTCTTT; CDR3aa: CSVGQGGNTEAFF
v_gene: TRBV6-1; abundance: many; d_gene: NA; j_gene: TRBJ2-3; CDR3nt: TGTGCCACCGGTTCGGGCGGCGCTAGCACAGATACGCAGTATTTT; CDR3aa: CATGSGGASTDTQYF
v_gene: TRBV9; abundance: many; d_gene: TRBD1; j_gene: TRBJ2-1; CDR3nt: TGTGCCAGCAGCGTACAGGGGGCTGCCTACAATGAGCAGTTCTTC; CDR3aa: CASSVQGAAYNEQFF
v_gene: TRBV11-2; abundance: many; d_gene: NA; j_gene: TRBJ2-1; CDR3nt: TGTGCCAGCAGCGCACATCTAGACAATGAGCAGTTCTTC; CDR3aa: CASSAHLDNEQFF